This T cell receptor beta chain emerged from a study of blood T cell repertoires in COVID-19. Turning to the study itself: Sample material is recorded as cDNA or gDNA derived from T cells, B-cell-depleted T cells, or PBMCs.

Assay: immunoSEQ multiplex PCR; the TCRdb copy retains only in-frame clones and omits some. The sample holds 200,000 to 300,000 clones, around 84% seen once. The table lists this clone with a few counts. Germline V gene lookup returns CDR1 MNHNY and CDR2 SVGAGI (reference sequence). This CDR3 is built from 12 residues. Trimming removed 6 bases from V and 3 bases from J, with 9 bases in between. The J gene is TRBJ2-7, the V gene TRBV6-6; a weak D match, TRBD1 (6 bases). This receptor was taken from a man between 35 and 55 years old who had recovered from COVID-19. The sequenced sample was peripheral blood. CDR3 region: CASSNRVYEQYF. The CDR3 bases are TGTGCCAGCAGCAACAGGGTCTACGAGCAGTACTTC.